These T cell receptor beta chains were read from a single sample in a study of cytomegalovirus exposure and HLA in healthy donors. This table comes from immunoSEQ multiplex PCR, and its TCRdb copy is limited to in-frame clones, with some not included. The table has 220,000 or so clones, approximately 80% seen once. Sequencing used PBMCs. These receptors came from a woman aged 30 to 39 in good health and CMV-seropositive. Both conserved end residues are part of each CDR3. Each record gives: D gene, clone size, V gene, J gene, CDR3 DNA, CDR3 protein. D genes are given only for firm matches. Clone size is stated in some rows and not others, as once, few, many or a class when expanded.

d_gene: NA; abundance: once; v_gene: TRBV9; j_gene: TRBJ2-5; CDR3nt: TGTGCCAGCAGCGTAGACCAGCGGCCCCAAGAGACCCAGTACTTC; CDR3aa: CASSVDQRPQETQYF
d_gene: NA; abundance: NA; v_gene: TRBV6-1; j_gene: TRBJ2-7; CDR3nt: TGTGCCAGCAGTGATGGAGTGGGGGGGGACAGCTACGAGCAGTACTTC; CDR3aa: CASSDGVGGDSYEQYF
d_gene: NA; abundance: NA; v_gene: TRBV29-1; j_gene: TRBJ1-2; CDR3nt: TGCAGCGTTGAAGATGAAATGGTCAAATATGGCTACACCTTC; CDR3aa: CSVEDEMVKYGYTF
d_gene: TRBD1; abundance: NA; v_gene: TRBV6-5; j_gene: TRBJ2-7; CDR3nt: TGTGCCAGCAGACAGGGGGCGGGGGAGCAGTACTTC; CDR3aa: CASRQGAGEQYF
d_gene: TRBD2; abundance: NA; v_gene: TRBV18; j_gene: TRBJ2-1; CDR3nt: TGTGCCAGCTCACCGGGACTAGCGGGAGGCTATGAGCAGTTCTTC; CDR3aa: CASSPGLAGGYEQFF
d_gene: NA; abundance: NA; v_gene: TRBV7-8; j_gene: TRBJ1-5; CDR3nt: TGTGCCAGCAGCTTAAGACGGGGGGCTAGCAATCAGCCCCAGCATTTT; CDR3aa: CASSLRRGASNQPQHF
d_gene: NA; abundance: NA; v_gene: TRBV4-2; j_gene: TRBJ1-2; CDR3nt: TGTGCCAGCAGCCAAGACAGGGGCTATGGCTACACCTTC; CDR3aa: CASSQDRGYGYTF
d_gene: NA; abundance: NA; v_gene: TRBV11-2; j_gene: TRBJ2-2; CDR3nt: TGTGCCAGCAGCTTTCATGCCGGGGAGCTGTTTTTT; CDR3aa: CASSFHAGELFF
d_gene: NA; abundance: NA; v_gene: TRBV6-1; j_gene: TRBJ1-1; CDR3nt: TGTGCCAGCAGTGGGGCCGGCATCATGAACACTGAAGCTTTCTTT; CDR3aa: CASSGAGIMNTEAFF
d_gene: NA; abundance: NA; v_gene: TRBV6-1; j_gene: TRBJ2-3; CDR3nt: TGTGCCAGCAGTGAGGAAAGGGATGGCACAGATACGCAGTATTTT; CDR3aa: CASSEERDGTDTQYF
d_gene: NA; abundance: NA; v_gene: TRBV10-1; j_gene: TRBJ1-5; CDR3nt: TGCGCCAGCAGTGACCTACAGGTTAGGAATCAGCCCCAGCATTTT; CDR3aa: CASSDLQVRNQPQHF
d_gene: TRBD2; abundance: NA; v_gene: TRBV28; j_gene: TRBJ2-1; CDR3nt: TGTGCCAGCAGTCCCCCTAGCGGGGGCTACTCCACTGAGCAGTTCTTC; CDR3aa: CASSPPSGGYSTEQFF
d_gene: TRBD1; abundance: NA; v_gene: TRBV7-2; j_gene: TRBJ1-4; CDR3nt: TGTGCCAGCAGGCCGACAGGGACTGGGTCTAATGAAAAACTGTTTTTT; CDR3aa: CASRPTGTGSNEKLFF
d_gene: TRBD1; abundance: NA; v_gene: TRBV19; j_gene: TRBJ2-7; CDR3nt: TGTGCCAGTAGTCCCCGGCAGGGGGCGGGCTACGAGCAGTACTTC; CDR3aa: CASSPRQGAGYEQYF
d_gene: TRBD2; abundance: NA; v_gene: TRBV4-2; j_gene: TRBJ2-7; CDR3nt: TGTGCCAGCAGCCACGGGACTAGCTCCTACGAGCAGTACTTC; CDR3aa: CASSHGTSSYEQYF
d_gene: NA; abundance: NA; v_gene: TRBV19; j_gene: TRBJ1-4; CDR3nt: TGTGCCAGTACTAAAGGTCCTGGACAAACTAATGAAAAACTGTTTTTT; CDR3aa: CASTKGPGQTNEKLFF
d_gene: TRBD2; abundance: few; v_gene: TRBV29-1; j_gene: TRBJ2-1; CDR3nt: TGCAGCGTTGTATCCTCCGGGACTAGTGATAACAATGAGCAGTTCTTC; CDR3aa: CSVVSSGTSDNNEQFF
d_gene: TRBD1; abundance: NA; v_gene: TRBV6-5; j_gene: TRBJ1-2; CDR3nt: TGTGCCAGCAGTTATTCAGGGGGCAGCGCCTATGGCTACACCTTC; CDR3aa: CASSYSGGSAYGYTF
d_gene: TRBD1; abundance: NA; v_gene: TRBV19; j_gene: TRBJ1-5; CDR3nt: TGTGCCAGTAGTCTCCCGGACAGGGTTTTAAAGCCCCAGCATTTT; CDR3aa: CASSLPDRVLKPQHF
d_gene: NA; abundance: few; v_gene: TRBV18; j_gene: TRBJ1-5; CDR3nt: TGTGCCAGCTCACCACTTGACAGGCAACGTCAGCCCCAGCATTTT; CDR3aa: CASSPLDRQRQPQHF
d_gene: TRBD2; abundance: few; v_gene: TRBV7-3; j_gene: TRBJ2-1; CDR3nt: TGTGCCAGCAGCTTGGGACTAGCGGGTGCTAAGGGCAATGAGCAGTTCTTC; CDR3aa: CASSLGLAGAKGNEQFF
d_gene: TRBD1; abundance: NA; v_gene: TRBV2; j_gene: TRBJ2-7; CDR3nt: TGTGCCAGCGGGGTGACGGACAGGGACACCGAGCAGTACTTC; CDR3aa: CASGVTDRDTEQYF
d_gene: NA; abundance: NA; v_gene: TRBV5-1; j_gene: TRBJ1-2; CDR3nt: TGCGCCAGCAGCTTCGGCGGGGGAGTTAACTATGGCTACACCTTC; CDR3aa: CASSFGGGVNYGYTF
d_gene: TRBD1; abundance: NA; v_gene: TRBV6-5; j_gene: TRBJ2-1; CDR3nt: TGTGCCAGCAGTTTACTACAGGGGAATGAGCAGTTCTTC; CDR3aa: CASSLLQGNEQFF
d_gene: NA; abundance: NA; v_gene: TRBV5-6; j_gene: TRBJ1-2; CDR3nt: TGTGCCGCACATCGGGGGGGAGCTAACTATGGCTACACCTTC; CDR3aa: CAAHRGGANYGYTF
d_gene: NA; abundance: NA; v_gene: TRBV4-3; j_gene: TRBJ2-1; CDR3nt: TGCGCCAGCAGCCAAGATGTGTCAAACAGAGAGCAGTTCTTC; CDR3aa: CASSQDVSNREQFF
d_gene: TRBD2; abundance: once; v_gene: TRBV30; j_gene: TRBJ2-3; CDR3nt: TGTGCCTGGACTCTAGGACTAGCGGGAGCAGCAGATACGCAGTATTTT; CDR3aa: CAWTLGLAGAADTQYF
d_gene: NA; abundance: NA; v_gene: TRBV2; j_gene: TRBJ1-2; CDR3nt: TGTGCCAGCAGTTCAATAACTAACTATGGCTACACCTTC; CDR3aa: CASSSITNYGYTF
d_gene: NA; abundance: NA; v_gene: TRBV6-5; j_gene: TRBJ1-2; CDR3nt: TGTGCCAGCAGTTACTCGAAGAATCAGGGCGGCTATGGCTACACCTTC; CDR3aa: CASSYSKNQGGYGYTF
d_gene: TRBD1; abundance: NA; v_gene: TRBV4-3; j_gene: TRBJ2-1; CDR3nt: TGCGCCAGCAGCCAAGTAAGACAGGGGCATGAGCAGTTCTTC; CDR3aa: CASSQVRQGHEQFF
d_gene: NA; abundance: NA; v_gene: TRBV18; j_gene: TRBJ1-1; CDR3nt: TGTGCCAGCTCACCGCGCGTAGACCTTCTTACTGAAGCTTTCTTT; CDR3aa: CASSPRVDLLTEAFF
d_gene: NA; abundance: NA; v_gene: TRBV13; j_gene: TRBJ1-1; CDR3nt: TGTGCCAGCAGCTTCAAGGGAAACACTGAAGCTTTCTTT; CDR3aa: CASSFKGNTEAFF
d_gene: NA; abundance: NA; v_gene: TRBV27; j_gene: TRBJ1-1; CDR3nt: TGTGCCAGCAGTTCAATCACAGGGCCGGCTTCTGAAGCTTTCTTT; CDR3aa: CASSSITGPASEAFF
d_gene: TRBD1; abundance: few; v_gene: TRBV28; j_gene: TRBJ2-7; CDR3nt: TGTGCCAGCAGTTTTAACAGGGGCTACGAGCAGTACTTC; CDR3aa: CASSFNRGYEQYF
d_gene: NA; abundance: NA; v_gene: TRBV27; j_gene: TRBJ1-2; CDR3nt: TGTGCCAGCAGTGGGGTCGAGAGGGACTACACCTTC; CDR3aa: CASSGVERDYTF
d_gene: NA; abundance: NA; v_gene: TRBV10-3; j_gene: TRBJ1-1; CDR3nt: TGTGCCATCAGTGAGTCGACAGGAGGTGGGACTGAAGCTTTCTTT; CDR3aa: CAISESTGGGTEAFF
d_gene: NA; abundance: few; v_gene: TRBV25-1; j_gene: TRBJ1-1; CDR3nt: TGTGCCAGCAGCCCACCGGGCCAGGAAGCTTTCTTT; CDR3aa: CASSPPGQEAFF
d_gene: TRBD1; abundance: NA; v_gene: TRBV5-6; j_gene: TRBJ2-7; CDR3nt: TGTGCCAGCAGCTTGGCTGGACAGGGGATAATCTACGAGCAGTACTTC; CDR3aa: CASSLAGQGIIYEQYF
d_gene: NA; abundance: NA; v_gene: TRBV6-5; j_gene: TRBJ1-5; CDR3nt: TGTGCCAGCAGCCAGATTAGCAATCAGCCCCAGCATTTT; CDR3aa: CASSQISNQPQHF
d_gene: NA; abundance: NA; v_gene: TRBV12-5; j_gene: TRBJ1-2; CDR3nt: TGTGCTAGTGGTTCCGACCAGATTGCTAGCTATGGCTACACCTTC; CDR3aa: CASGSDQIASYGYTF
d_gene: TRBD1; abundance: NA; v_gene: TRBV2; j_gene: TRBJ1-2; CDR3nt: TGTGCCAGCAGTAGACAGGGAGGCTATGGCTACACCTTC; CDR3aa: CASSRQGGYGYTF
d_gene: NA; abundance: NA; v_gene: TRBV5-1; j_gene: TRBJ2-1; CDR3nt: TGCGCCAGCAGCTCGAAGGGGGAGGCCCGCTACAATGAGCAGTTCTTC; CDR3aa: CASSSKGEARYNEQFF
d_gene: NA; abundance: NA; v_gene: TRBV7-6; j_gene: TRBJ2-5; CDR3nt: TGTGCCAGCAGCTTAATGACAGGAGGGGGCAAAGAGACCCAGTACTTC; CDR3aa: CASSLMTGGGKETQYF
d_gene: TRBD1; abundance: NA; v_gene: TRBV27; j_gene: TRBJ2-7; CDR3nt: TGTGCCACCGGACAGGTCTCCTACGAGCAGTACTTC; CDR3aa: CATGQVSYEQYF
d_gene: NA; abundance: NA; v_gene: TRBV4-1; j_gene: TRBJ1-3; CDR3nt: TGCGCCAGCAGCCACCCTACCCAGGGTAATGGAAACACCATATATTTT; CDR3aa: CASSHPTQGNGNTIYF
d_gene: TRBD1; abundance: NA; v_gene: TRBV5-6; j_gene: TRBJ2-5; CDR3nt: TGTGCCAGCAGCTTGGGGACAGGGAAAGAGACCCAGTACTTC; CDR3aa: CASSLGTGKETQYF
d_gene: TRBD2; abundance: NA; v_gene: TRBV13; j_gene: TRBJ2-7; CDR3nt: TGTGCCAGCAGCTCCCGGACTAGCGGGAGATACTACGAGCAGTACTTC; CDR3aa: CASSSRTSGRYYEQYF
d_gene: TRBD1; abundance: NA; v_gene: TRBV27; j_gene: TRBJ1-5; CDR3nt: TGTGCCAGCAGTTTATTTGGGACAGGGGTTGGCAATCAGCCCCAGCATTTT; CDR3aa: CASSLFGTGVGNQPQHF
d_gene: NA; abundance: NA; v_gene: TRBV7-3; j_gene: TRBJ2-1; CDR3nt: TGTGCCAGCAGCTTAACCGGGACGAATGAGCAGTTCTTC; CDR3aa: CASSLTGTNEQFF
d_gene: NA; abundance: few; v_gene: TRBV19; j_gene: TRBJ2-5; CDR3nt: TGTGCCAGTAGTACGCGAGAGCAAGAGACCCAGTACTTC; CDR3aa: CASSTREQETQYF
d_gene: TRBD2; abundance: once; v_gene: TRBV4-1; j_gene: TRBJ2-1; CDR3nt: TGCGCCAGCAGCCAAGGCCCTAGCGGGGGGTACAATGAGCAGTTCTTC; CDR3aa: CASSQGPSGGYNEQFF
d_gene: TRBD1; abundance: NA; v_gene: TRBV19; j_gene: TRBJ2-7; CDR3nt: TGTGCCAGTGGGACAGGGAGCGAGCAGTACTTC; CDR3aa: CASGTGSEQYF